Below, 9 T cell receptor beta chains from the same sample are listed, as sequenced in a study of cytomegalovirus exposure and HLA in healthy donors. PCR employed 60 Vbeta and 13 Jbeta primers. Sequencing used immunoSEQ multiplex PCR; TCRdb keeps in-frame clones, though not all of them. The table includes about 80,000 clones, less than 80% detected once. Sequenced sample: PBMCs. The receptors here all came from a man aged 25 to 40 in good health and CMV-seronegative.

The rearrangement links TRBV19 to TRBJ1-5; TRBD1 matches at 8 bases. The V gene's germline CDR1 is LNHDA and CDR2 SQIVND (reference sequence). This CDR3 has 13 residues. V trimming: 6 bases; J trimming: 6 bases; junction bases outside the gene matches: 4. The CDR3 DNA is TGTGCCAGTAGGACAGGGGAGACTCAGCCCCAGCATTTT. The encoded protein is CASRTGETQPQHF.

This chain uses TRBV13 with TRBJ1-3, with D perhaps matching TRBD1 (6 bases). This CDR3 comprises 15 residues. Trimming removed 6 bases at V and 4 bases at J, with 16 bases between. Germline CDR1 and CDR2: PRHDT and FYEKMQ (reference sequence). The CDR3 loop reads CASRLQGGGGNTIYF. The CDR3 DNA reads TGTGCCAGCAGGCTACAGGGTGGCGGCGGAAACACCATATATTTT.

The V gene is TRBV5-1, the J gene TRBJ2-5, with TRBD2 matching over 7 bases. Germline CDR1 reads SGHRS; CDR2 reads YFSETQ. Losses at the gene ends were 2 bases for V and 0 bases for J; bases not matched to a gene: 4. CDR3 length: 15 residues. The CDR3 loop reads CASSFGLDDQETQYF. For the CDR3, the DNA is TGCGCCAGCAGCTTCGGACTAGACGACCAAGAGACCCAGTACTTC.

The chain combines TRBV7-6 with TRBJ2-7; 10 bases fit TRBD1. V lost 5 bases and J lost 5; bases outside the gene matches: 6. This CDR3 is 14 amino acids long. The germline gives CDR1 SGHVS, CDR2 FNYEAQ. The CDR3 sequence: CASSKFGQGDEQYF. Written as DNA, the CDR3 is TGTGCCAGCAGCAAATTCGGACAGGGGGACGAGCAGTACTTC.

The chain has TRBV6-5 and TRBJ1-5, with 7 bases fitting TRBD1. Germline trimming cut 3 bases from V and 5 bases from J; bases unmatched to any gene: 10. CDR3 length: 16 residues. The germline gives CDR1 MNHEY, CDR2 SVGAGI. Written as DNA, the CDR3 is TGTGCCAGCAGTTATCAGGCCCCAAGGGGGCATCAGCCCCAGCATTTT. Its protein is CASSYQAPRGHQPQHF.

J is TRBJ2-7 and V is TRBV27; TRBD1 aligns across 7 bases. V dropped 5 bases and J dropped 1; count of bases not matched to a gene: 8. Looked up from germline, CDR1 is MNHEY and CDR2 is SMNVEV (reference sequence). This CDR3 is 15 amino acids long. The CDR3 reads CASSGRQGASYEQYF. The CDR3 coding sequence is TGTGCCAGCAGTGGGCGACAGGGTGCTTCCTACGAGCAGTACTTC.

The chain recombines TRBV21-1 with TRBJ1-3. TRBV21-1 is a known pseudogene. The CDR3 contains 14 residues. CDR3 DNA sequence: TGTGCCAGCCCCTCGCGGTGGGAGAGAAACACCATATATTTT. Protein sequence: CASPSRWERNTIYF.

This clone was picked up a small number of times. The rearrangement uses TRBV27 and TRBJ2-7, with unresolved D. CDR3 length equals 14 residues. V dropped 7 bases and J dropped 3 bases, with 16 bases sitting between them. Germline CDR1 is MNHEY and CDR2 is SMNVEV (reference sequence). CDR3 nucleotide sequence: TGTGCCAGCATCCCGGAGATTGAATTCTACGAGCAGTACTTC. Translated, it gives CASIPEIEFYEQYF.

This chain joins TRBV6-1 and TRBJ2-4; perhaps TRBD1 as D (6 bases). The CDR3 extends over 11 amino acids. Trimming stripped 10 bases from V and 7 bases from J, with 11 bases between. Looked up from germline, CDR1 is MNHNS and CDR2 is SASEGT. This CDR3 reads CATRGGNIQYF. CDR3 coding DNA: TGTGCCACCAGGGGCGGGAACATTCAGTACTTC.